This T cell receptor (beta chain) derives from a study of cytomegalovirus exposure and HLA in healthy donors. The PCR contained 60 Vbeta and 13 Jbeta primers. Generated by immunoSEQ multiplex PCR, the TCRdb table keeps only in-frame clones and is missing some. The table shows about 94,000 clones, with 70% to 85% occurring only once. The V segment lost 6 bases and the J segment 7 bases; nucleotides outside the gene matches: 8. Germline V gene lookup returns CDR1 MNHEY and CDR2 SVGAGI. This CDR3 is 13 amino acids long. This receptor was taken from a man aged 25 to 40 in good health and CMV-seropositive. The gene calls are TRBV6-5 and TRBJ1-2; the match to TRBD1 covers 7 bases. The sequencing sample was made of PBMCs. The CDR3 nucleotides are TGTGCCAGCAGAACCGGGGACAGCGGTGGCTACACCTTC. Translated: CASRTGDSGGYTF.